This section outlines one T cell receptor beta chain sequence together with its context. The antigen remains unidentified. TCRdb ran MiXCR on the RT-PCR reads and lists one entry per CDR3 protein. The sample includes 650,000 to 800,000 distinct CDR3 sequences, about 15% seen only once; the top ten take 6% to 7%. The V segment lost 4 bases and the J segment 10 bases; nucleotides outside the gene matches: 11. Germline assignment: CDR1 SGHRS and CDR2 YFSETQ. The CDR3 sequence is 14 residues long. These data belong to a study of response to subunit inactivated influenza vaccine. Study conclusions and caveats: Authors suggested few new T cells are recruited by each seasonal influenza vaccination.

This chain connects TRBV5-1 to TRBJ1-1, with 9 bases identical to TRBD1. Here the sequenced sample was PBMCs from blood, taken around 15 days before vaccination. The receptor was derived from a man aged 45-60 years who received an inactivated influenza vaccine. The CDR3: CASSTSRTGVRAFF. The CDR3 nucleotides read TGCGCCAGCAGCACCTCGCGGACAGGGGTGAGAGCTTTCTTT.